The next 13 T cell receptor beta chains were all read from a single sample in a study of blood T cell repertoires in COVID-19. Libraries were prepared by immunoSEQ multiplex PCR; TCRdb keeps only in-frame clonotypes and omits some of them. Seen here are roughly 180,000 clones, roughly 88% observed once, and the top ten hold around 7%. The sample was peripheral blood. The receptors were gathered from a woman in her thirties or forties with COVID-19, enrolled during active disease.

The chain combines TRBV9 with TRBJ1-6; D is ambiguous. The CDR3 is made up of 13 amino acids. The germline CDR1 and CDR2 sequences are SGDLS and YYNGEE. The V gene lost 5 bases and the J gene lost 8 bases, with 11 bases spanning the gap. The CDR3 coding sequence is TGTGCCAGCAGGTCGACACAGCATTCACCCCTCCACTTT. Translating it yields CASRSTQHSPLHF. The whole variable domain, remainder taken from reference TRBV9 and TRBJ1-6, is DSGVTQTPKHLITATGQRVTLRCSPRSGDLSVYWYQQSLDQGLQFLIQYYNGEERAKGNILERFSAQQFPDLHSELNLSSLELGDSALYFCASRSTQHSPLHFGNGTRLTVT.

This clone came up a few times. The chain links TRBV2 to TRBJ2-7; D might be TRBD2 (5 bases). In germline, CDR1 is SNHLY, CDR2 FYNNEI. V was shortened by 8 bases and J by 2 bases, with 16 bases between the two germline ends. The CDR3 is made up of 14 amino acids. CDR3: CASRGQPSAYEQYF. CDR3 in DNA: TGTGCCAGCCGAGGGCAACCCAGCGCCTACGAGCAGTACTTC.

This clone has only a few counts. This chain uses TRBV5-6 with TRBJ2-7, with a possible D match to TRBD1 (5 bases). This CDR3 has 14 amino acids. The germline gives CDR1 SGHDT, CDR2 YYEEEE. V gave up 1 base and J gave up 1 base, with 9 bases separating them. CDR3 loop: CASSLLAGSYEQYF. The CDR3 coding sequence is TGTGCCAGCAGCTTGTTAGCAGGGTCCTACGAGCAGTACTTC.

The chain carries TRBV5-5 and TRBJ2-7; 8 bases are a match to TRBD1. V lost 6 bases and J lost 0; bases outside the gene matches: 8. This CDR3 has 15 residues. Germline V gene lookup returns CDR1 SGHKS and CDR2 YYEKEE (reference sequence). The CDR3 DNA reads as TGTGCCAGCACGGTGACAGGGGTCCCCTCCTACGAGCAGTACTTC. Translated: CASTVTGVPSYEQYF.

The chain has TRBV11-3 and TRBJ2-1; TRBD2 matches 9 bases. V shed 0 bases and J 2 bases; nucleotides not matched to a gene: 5. CDR1 and CDR2 from the germline V gene are SGHNT and YENEEA. This CDR3 comprises 17 residues. The CDR3 spells CASSLESAGGPYNEQFF. The CDR3 coding sequence is TGTGCCAGCAGCTTAGAGTCGGCGGGGGGGCCCTACAATGAGCAGTTCTTC.

The V gene is TRBV6-4, the J gene TRBJ2-2, with TRBD1 matching over 7 bases. From germline, CDR1 is MRHNA and CDR2 SNTAGT. This CDR3 is built from 12 residues. The trim removed 5 bases at V and 7 bases at J, leaving 1 base unmatched. The CDR3 here is CASSYRGGELFF. The CDR3 nucleotides read TGTGCCAGCAGTTACAGGGGCGGGGAGCTGTTTTTT.

The rearrangement links TRBV19 to TRBJ2-1; 14 bases agree with TRBD2. Trimming removed 5 bases from V and 7 bases from J; junction bases left unmatched: 13. The germline gives CDR1 LNHDA, CDR2 SQIVND (reference sequence). The CDR3 covers 18 residues. CDR3 loop: CASSPTRLAGGGANEQFF. CDR3 sequence (DNA): TGTGCCAGTAGTCCGACCCGACTAGCGGGAGGGGGAGCGAATGAGCAGTTCTTC.

V and J are TRBV19 and TRBJ2-3; 10 bases fit TRBD2. This CDR3 has 16 residues. Germline V gene sequence: CDR1 LNHDA, CDR2 SQIVND (reference sequence). J was trimmed by 0 bases and V by 5 bases; bases with no gene match: 5. CDR3 sequence (DNA): TGTGCCAGTAGTGTTGGACTAGCGGCTAGCACAGATACGCAGTATTTT. Encoded protein: CASSVGLAASTDTQYF.

The chain has TRBV5-4 and TRBJ2-3, with a weak D call TRBD2 (5 bases). The CDR3 spans 15 residues. The V end was cut by 0 bases, the J end by 6 bases, with 14 bases between. The V gene's germline CDR1 is SGHNT and CDR2 YYREEE (reference sequence). The CDR3 loop reads CASSLGRRTVDTQYF. CDR3 nucleotides: TGTGCCAGCAGCTTGGGACGGAGGACTGTGGATACGCAGTATTTT.

V is TRBV5-1 and J is TRBJ1-2; D is ambiguous. CDR3 length equals 15 residues. Germline CDR1 is SGHRS and CDR2 is YFSETQ. Trimming stripped 0 bases from V and 3 bases from J, with 12 bases between. CDR3 amino acids: CASSLAADGYYGYTF. The CDR3 nucleotides read TGCGCCAGCAGCTTGGCGGCCGACGGGTACTATGGCTACACCTTC.

The J gene is TRBJ2-5, the V gene TRBV6-6, with TRBD1 identical over 10 bases. This CDR3 has 15 amino acids. Trimming cost V 5 bases and J 3 bases; bases outside gene matches: 6. From germline, CDR1 is MNHNY and CDR2 SVGAGI (reference sequence). The CDR3 bases are TGTGCCAGCAGTGGAGCCGGGACAGGGGAAGAGACCCAGTACTTC. Translation: CASSGAGTGEETQYF.

V and J are TRBV2 and TRBJ2-7; 12 nucleotides agree with TRBD1. Unmatched junction bases numbered 6, after V lost 6 bases and J lost 6 bases. Germline assignment: CDR1 SNHLY and CDR2 FYNNEI. There are 14 residues in the CDR3. The CDR3 sequence: CASRRDRGLGEQYF. CDR3 coding DNA: TGTGCCAGCAGACGGGACAGGGGGCTGGGCGAGCAGTACTTC.

V is TRBV5-1 and J is TRBJ2-2, with 9 bases matching TRBD1. The V segment lost 4 bases and the J segment 6 bases; nucleotides outside the gene matches: 4. The CDR3 runs to 14 residues. Germline CDR1 SGHRS, CDR2 YFSETQ. CDR3 sequence reads: CASSGTGFSGELFF. Written as DNA, the CDR3 is TGCGCCAGCAGCGGGACAGGGTTCTCCGGGGAGCTGTTTTTT.